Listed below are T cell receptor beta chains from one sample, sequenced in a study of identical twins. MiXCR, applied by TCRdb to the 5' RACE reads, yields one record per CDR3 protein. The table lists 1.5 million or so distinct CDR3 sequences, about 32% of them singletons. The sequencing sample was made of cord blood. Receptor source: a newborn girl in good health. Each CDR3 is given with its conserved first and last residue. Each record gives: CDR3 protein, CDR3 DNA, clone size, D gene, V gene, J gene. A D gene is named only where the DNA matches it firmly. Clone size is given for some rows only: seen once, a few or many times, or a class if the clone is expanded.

CDR3 protein: CASSTDRGSNSPLHF
CDR3 DNA: TGTGCCAGTAGTACTGACAGGGGGTCTAATTCACCCCTCCACTTT
clone size: -
D gene: TRBD1
V gene: TRBV19
J gene: TRBJ1-6

CDR3 protein: CASSLGPGQGASYNSPLHF
CDR3 DNA: TGTGCCAGCAGTTTAGGACCGGGACAGGGGGCGTCCTATAATTCACCCCTCCACTTT
clone size: few
D gene: TRBD1
V gene: TRBV12-3/TRBV12-4
J gene: TRBJ1-6

CDR3 protein: CASSRGTGSGKNIQYF
CDR3 DNA: TGTGCCAGCAGTAGAGGGACAGGGTCGGGCAAAAACATTCAGTACTTC
clone size: few
D gene: TRBD1
V gene: TRBV19
J gene: TRBJ2-4

CDR3 protein: CASSLFRATGGQDNEQFF
CDR3 DNA: TGCGCCAGCAGCTTGTTTAGGGCGACAGGGGGCCAGGACAATGAGCAGTTCTTC
clone size: -
D gene: TRBD1
V gene: TRBV5-1
J gene: TRBJ2-1

CDR3 protein: CASSEQGPGLQYF
CDR3 DNA: TGTGCCAGCAGTGAACAGGGACCGGGTCTCCAGTACTTC
clone size: few
D gene: -
V gene: TRBV6-1
J gene: TRBJ2-4

CDR3 protein: CSAAGWASSNEQFF
CDR3 DNA: TGCAGTGCCGCGGGGTGGGCTAGCTCCAATGAGCAGTTCTTC
clone size: -
D gene: -
V gene: TRBV20-1
J gene: TRBJ2-1

CDR3 protein: CASSVEAPQGHGYTF
CDR3 DNA: TGTGCCAGCAGCGTAGAAGCCCCCCAGGGACATGGCTACACCTTC
clone size: few
D gene: -
V gene: TRBV9
J gene: TRBJ1-2

CDR3 protein: CSARQAEDEQYF
CDR3 DNA: TGCAGTGCTAGGCAGGCGGAGGACGAGCAGTACTTC
clone size: -
D gene: -
V gene: TRBV20-1
J gene: TRBJ2-7

CDR3 protein: CASGMGYGYTF
CDR3 DNA: TGTGCCAGCGGGATGGGCTATGGCTACACCTTC
clone size: -
D gene: -
V gene: TRBV2
J gene: TRBJ1-2

CDR3 protein: CASSRGLEDTQYF
CDR3 DNA: TGTGCCAGCAGCAGGGGGCTTGAGGATACGCAGTATTTT
clone size: -
D gene: TRBD1
V gene: TRBV7-9
J gene: TRBJ2-3

CDR3 protein: CASSLQSSSGANVLTF
CDR3 DNA: TGTGCCAGCAGCCTACAGAGCTCCTCTGGGGCCAACGTCCTGACTTTC
clone size: -
D gene: -
V gene: TRBV7-8
J gene: TRBJ2-6

CDR3 protein: CASIKRPGGAEAFF
CDR3 DNA: TGTGCCAGTATCAAAAGACCAGGAGGCGCTGAAGCTTTCTTT
clone size: few
D gene: -
V gene: TRBV19
J gene: TRBJ1-1

CDR3 protein: CASSLAGLGEKLFF
CDR3 DNA: TGTGCCAGCAGCTTAGCAGGTCTCGGAGAAAAACTGTTTTTT
clone size: -
D gene: -
V gene: TRBV7-2
J gene: TRBJ1-4

CDR3 protein: CASSKDSPLWQPQHF
CDR3 DNA: TGTGCCAGCAGCAAAGACAGTCCCCTTTGGCAGCCCCAGCATTTT
clone size: -
D gene: -
V gene: TRBV7-4
J gene: TRBJ1-5

CDR3 protein: CASGPGLAFGSYNEQFF
CDR3 DNA: TGTGCTAGTGGCCCGGGACTAGCCTTTGGCTCCTACAATGAGCAGTTCTTC
clone size: -
D gene: TRBD2
V gene: TRBV12-5
J gene: TRBJ2-1

CDR3 protein: CSARLLAGGLSSYNEQFF
CDR3 DNA: TGCAGTGCTAGATTACTAGCGGGAGGTTTAAGCTCCTACAATGAGCAGTTCTTC
clone size: -
D gene: TRBD2
V gene: TRBV20-1
J gene: TRBJ2-1

CDR3 protein: CASSLAGVAGNEQFF
CDR3 DNA: TGCGCCAGCAGCTTGGCCGGGGTAGCGGGCAATGAGCAGTTCTTC
clone size: -
D gene: TRBD2
V gene: TRBV5-1
J gene: TRBJ2-1

CDR3 protein: CASSPPEGKYRGGAYGYTF
CDR3 DNA: TGTGCCAGCAGCCCCCCCGAGGGTAAATACAGGGGAGGGGCCTATGGCTACACCTTC
clone size: few
D gene: TRBD1
V gene: TRBV11-2
J gene: TRBJ1-2

CDR3 protein: CASTTTGPGNTEAFF
CDR3 DNA: TGTGCCAGCACTACGACAGGACCAGGAAACACTGAAGCTTTCTTT
clone size: -
D gene: -
V gene: TRBV2
J gene: TRBJ1-1

CDR3 protein: CASSPVVGQTEAFF
CDR3 DNA: TGTGCCAGCAGTCCAGTCGTTGGGCAGACTGAAGCTTTCTTT
clone size: -
D gene: -
V gene: TRBV25-1
J gene: TRBJ1-1

CDR3 protein: CASSIGRRNYGYTF
CDR3 DNA: TGTGCCAGTAGTATAGGACGGCGAAACTATGGCTACACCTTC
clone size: few
D gene: -
V gene: TRBV19
J gene: TRBJ1-2

CDR3 protein: CASSYQGGYNEQFF
CDR3 DNA: TGTGCCAGCAGTTACCAGGGAGGCTACAATGAGCAGTTCTTC
clone size: -
D gene: -
V gene: TRBV2
J gene: TRBJ2-1

CDR3 protein: CASSDPGSGNTIYF
CDR3 DNA: TGTGCCAGCAGTGACCCGGGTTCTGGAAACACCATATATTTT
clone size: few
D gene: -
V gene: TRBV2
J gene: TRBJ1-3

CDR3 protein: CASSQDTSSGAINEQFF
CDR3 DNA: TGTGCCAGCAGCCAAGATACATCTAGCGGGGCGATCAATGAGCAGTTCTTC
clone size: many
D gene: TRBD2
V gene: TRBV4-2
J gene: TRBJ2-1

CDR3 protein: CASSQGGDYGYTF
CDR3 DNA: TGTGCCAGCAGCCAAGGGGGGGACTATGGCTACACCTTC
clone size: many
D gene: -
V gene: TRBV4-1
J gene: TRBJ1-2

CDR3 protein: CASSLPANTDTQYF
CDR3 DNA: TGCGCCAGCAGCTTGCCCGCGAACACAGATACGCAGTATTTT
clone size: -
D gene: -
V gene: TRBV5-1
J gene: TRBJ2-3

CDR3 protein: CSVDAGAYEQYF
CDR3 DNA: TGCAGCGTTGACGCAGGCGCCTACGAGCAGTACTTC
clone size: -
D gene: -
V gene: TRBV29-1
J gene: TRBJ2-7

CDR3 protein: CASSLIDRGAYEQYF
CDR3 DNA: TGTGCCAGCAGCTTAATCGACAGGGGTGCCTACGAGCAGTACTTC
clone size: -
D gene: TRBD1
V gene: TRBV11-2
J gene: TRBJ2-7

CDR3 protein: CASSLSLTSGVIYEQYF
CDR3 DNA: TGTGCCAGCAGCTTATCCCTGACTAGCGGGGTAATCTACGAGCAGTACTTC
clone size: few
D gene: TRBD2
V gene: TRBV7-9
J gene: TRBJ2-7

CDR3 protein: CSVDSSGHGLQTQYF
CDR3 DNA: TGCAGTGTTGACTCTAGCGGCCACGGATTACAGACCCAGTACTTC
clone size: -
D gene: TRBD2
V gene: TRBV20-1
J gene: TRBJ2-5

CDR3 protein: CASSLGASGRAPYEQYF
CDR3 DNA: TGTGCCAGCAGCTTAGGGGCTAGCGGGAGGGCCCCCTACGAGCAGTACTTC
clone size: few
D gene: TRBD2
V gene: TRBV7-2
J gene: TRBJ2-7

CDR3 protein: CSARLAGVGETQYF
CDR3 DNA: TGCAGTGCCCGACTAGCGGGAGTTGGAGAGACCCAGTACTTC
clone size: many
D gene: TRBD2
V gene: TRBV20-1
J gene: TRBJ2-5

CDR3 protein: CAGQGGWSCNSPLHF
CDR3 DNA: TGTGCCGGACAGGGAGGTTGGTCCTGTAATTCACCCCTCCACTTT
clone size: -
D gene: TRBD1
V gene: TRBV30
J gene: TRBJ1-6

CDR3 protein: CASAAGGPEQYF
CDR3 DNA: TGTGCCAGCGCGGCGGGAGGGCCCGAGCAGTACTTC
clone size: -
D gene: TRBD2
V gene: TRBV12-3/TRBV12-4
J gene: TRBJ2-7

CDR3 protein: CASSHRDALNSPLHF
CDR3 DNA: TGTGCCAGCAGCCACCGGGACGCTCTTAATTCACCCCTCCACTTT
clone size: -
D gene: -
V gene: TRBV14
J gene: TRBJ1-6

CDR3 protein: CASSVNFGGVVTDTQYF
CDR3 DNA: TGTGCCAGCAGCGTAAATTTCGGGGGCGTCGTCACAGATACGCAGTATTTT
clone size: -
D gene: -
V gene: TRBV9
J gene: TRBJ2-3

CDR3 protein: CSASRGTDNSPPHF
CDR3 DNA: TGCAGTGCTAGCCGAGGGACGGATAATTCACCCCCCCACTTT
clone size: -
D gene: -
V gene: TRBV20-1
J gene: TRBJ1-6

CDR3 protein: CASSQANQETQYF
CDR3 DNA: TGCGCCAGCAGCCAAGCGAACCAAGAGACCCAGTACTTC
clone size: few
D gene: -
V gene: TRBV4-1
J gene: TRBJ2-5

CDR3 protein: CASSWSGSSYNEQYF
CDR3 DNA: TGTGCCAGCAGCTGGAGCGGGAGCTCCTACAATGAGCAGTACTTC
clone size: -
D gene: TRBD2
V gene: TRBV5-8
J gene: TRBJ2-7

CDR3 protein: CASSTPPREQYF
CDR3 DNA: TGTGCCAGCAGTACCCCCCCTAGGGAGCAGTACTTC
clone size: few
D gene: -
V gene: TRBV28
J gene: TRBJ2-5

CDR3 protein: CATSRDRKSTDTQYF
CDR3 DNA: TGTGCCACCAGCAGAGATCGAAAGAGCACAGATACGCAGTATTTT
clone size: few
D gene: -
V gene: TRBV15
J gene: TRBJ2-3

CDR3 protein: CSATGDRGGNQPQHF
CDR3 DNA: TGCAGTGCTACTGGGGACAGGGGAGGCAATCAGCCCCAGCATTTT
clone size: -
D gene: TRBD1
V gene: TRBV20-1
J gene: TRBJ1-5

CDR3 protein: CASSLGPGQGYF
CDR3 DNA: TGTGCCAGCAGCTTAGGTCCGGGACAGGGGTACTTC
clone size: few
D gene: TRBD1
V gene: TRBV7-2
J gene: TRBJ2-4

CDR3 protein: CASTRKGPAGVDTQYF
CDR3 DNA: TGTGCCAGCACTCGAAAGGGACCAGCGGGAGTAGATACGCAGTATTTT
clone size: -
D gene: TRBD2
V gene: TRBV2
J gene: TRBJ2-3

CDR3 protein: CATSRDSGTSSWGDTQYF
CDR3 DNA: TGTGCCACCAGCAGAGATTCAGGGACTAGCTCATGGGGAGATACGCAGTATTTT
clone size: -
D gene: TRBD2
V gene: TRBV15
J gene: TRBJ2-3

CDR3 protein: CASSPGGMNTQYF
CDR3 DNA: TGTGCCAGCTCACCAGGGGGCATGAATACGCAGTATTTT
clone size: few
D gene: -
V gene: TRBV18
J gene: TRBJ2-3

CDR3 protein: CASSFRGQSQPQHF
CDR3 DNA: TGTGCCAGCAGTTTCCGAGGACAGAGTCAGCCCCAGCATTTT
clone size: -
D gene: -
V gene: TRBV6-2/TRBV6-3
J gene: TRBJ1-5

CDR3 protein: CSARDWTGVADTQYF
CDR3 DNA: TGCAGTGCTAGAGACTGGACAGGGGTCGCAGATACGCAGTATTTT
clone size: once
D gene: TRBD1
V gene: TRBV20-1
J gene: TRBJ2-3

CDR3 protein: CASSGTGKNIQYF
CDR3 DNA: TGTGCCAGCAGTGGGACAGGGAAAAACATTCAGTACTTC
clone size: -
D gene: TRBD1
V gene: TRBV25-1
J gene: TRBJ2-4

CDR3 protein: CSPLSGRRSGYTF
CDR3 DNA: TGCAGTCCCCTGTCGGGGCGCCGGAGTGGCTACACCTTC
clone size: few
D gene: -
V gene: TRBV20-1
J gene: TRBJ1-2

CDR3 protein: CASITPSGMGYEQYF
CDR3 DNA: TGTGCCAGCATTACCCCTAGCGGGATGGGCTACGAGCAGTACTTC
clone size: -
D gene: TRBD2
V gene: TRBV28
J gene: TRBJ2-7

CDR3 protein: CASSLGGIDVGTGTYEQYF
CDR3 DNA: TGTGCCAGCAGCTTAGGGGGAATAGACGTCGGGACAGGGACCTACGAGCAGTACTTC
clone size: -
D gene: TRBD1
V gene: TRBV7-9
J gene: TRBJ2-7

CDR3 protein: CASSFSGPKDTQYF
CDR3 DNA: TGTGCCAGCAGCTTCTCCGGGCCTAAAGATACGCAGTATTTT
clone size: -
D gene: -
V gene: TRBV7-6
J gene: TRBJ2-3

CDR3 protein: CASSRWTRSNTGELFF
CDR3 DNA: TGTGCCAGCAGCCGATGGACTAGGTCGAACACCGGGGAGCTGTTTTTT
clone size: few
D gene: TRBD2
V gene: TRBV3-1
J gene: TRBJ2-2

CDR3 protein: CASGLASGTYNEQYF
CDR3 DNA: TGTGCTAGTGGTTTGGCTAGCGGGACCTACAATGAGCAGTACTTC
clone size: -
D gene: TRBD2
V gene: TRBV12-5
J gene: TRBJ2-5

CDR3 protein: CSAAPTGKDEQYF
CDR3 DNA: TGCAGTGCTGCCCCGACAGGAAAGGATGAGCAGTACTTC
clone size: -
D gene: -
V gene: TRBV20-1
J gene: TRBJ2-5

CDR3 protein: CACSPGSSYNEQFF
CDR3 DNA: TGTGCCTGCTCACCCGGTAGCTCCTACAATGAGCAGTTCTTC
clone size: -
D gene: -
V gene: TRBV18
J gene: TRBJ2-1